This TCR beta chain emerged from a study of OX40 agonist ivuxolimab in advanced cancers. Study at large: Under the entry rules, prior anti-PD-1, anti-PD-L1 or anti-CTLA-4 therapy was allowed, and 40% had some. Study conclusions and caveats: Clonal expansion from baseline to week 6 occurred in both CD4+ and CD8+ T cells. The 0.1-3.0 mg/kg partial responders had among the lowest clonal expansion.

With respect to this clone: Its antigen is unidentified.

CDR3 length: 13 amino acids. Germline values: CDR1 SEHNR, CDR2 FQNEAQ (reference sequence). The V end was cut by 6 bases, the J end by 6 bases, with 12 bases between. The assay was immunoSEQ multiplex PCR, and TCRdb's table has in-frame clones only and misses some. There are about 150,000 clones in the sample; just over 90% occur only once, and roughly 1.1% lies in the top ten. The receptor was isolated from an adult with an advanced solid tumor such as melanoma, head and neck, liver or kidney cancer. The sequencing used CD4+ or CD8+ T cells sorted from blood, collected in a trial of the OX40 agonist ivuxolimab. The V gene is TRBV7-9, the J gene TRBJ2-1; D uncertain. The CDR3 bases are TGTGCCAGCAGTCTACGTATAGGCAATGAGCAGTTCTTC. As protein: CASSLRIGNEQFF.